This T cell receptor (beta chain) appears in the sequencing data of a study of shared clonotypes between healthy human individuals. This clone is a singleton in its sample. The antigen remains unidentified. The study's findings and limits: A small donor pool kept down the genetic and exposure-history diversity that was represented.

This table comes from immunoSEQ multiplex PCR, and its TCRdb copy is limited to in-frame clones, with some not included. The table lists around 990,000 clones, roughly 80% of them singletons. Trimming took 7 bases from V and 2 from J, leaving 17 bases between them. CDR3 length: 15 amino acids. Per germline, CDR1 MDHEN and CDR2 SYDVKM. This receptor was taken from a man younger than 35 in good health. Some clones in this sample may be carry-over from other donors' samples. The chain carries TRBV28 and TRBJ2-5; D gene unclear. The source material was memory CD4+ T cells from PBMCs. Subset indicated: CD45RA-negative fraction. The CDR3 region has the DNA TGTGCCAGCATAGAAGGGATCGGTTTACAAGAGACCCAGTACTTC. Protein product: CASIEGIGLQETQYF.